Listed here are 24 T cell receptor beta chains from one sample, sequenced in a study of cytomegalovirus exposure and HLA in healthy donors. In the PCR, 60 Vbeta and 13 Jbeta primers were used. Some clones are missing from TCRdb's copy, which holds only in-frame ones; the method was immunoSEQ multiplex PCR. The sample holds 110,000 or so clones, 70% to 85% seen once. Sequenced: PBMCs. The receptor source for this set is a woman in her forties in good health and CMV-seropositive.

The chain recombines TRBV6-5 with TRBJ2-1, with 7 nucleotides matching TRBD2. Trimming took 7 bases from V and 2 from J; bases not matched to a gene: 8. The CDR3 is 15 amino acids. The V gene's germline CDR1 is MNHEY and CDR2 SVGAGI. This CDR3 is CASNSGMDPYNEQFF. The CDR3 nucleotides read TGTGCCAGCAACAGCGGGATGGACCCCTACAATGAGCAGTTCTTC.

The rearrangement joins TRBV7-9 to TRBJ2-5; possible D gene TRBD1, 5 bases. This CDR3 is 14 amino acids long. Per germline, CDR1 SEHNR and CDR2 FQNEAQ (reference sequence). The V gene lost 7 bases and the J gene lost 5 bases, with 17 bases spanning the gap. The CDR3 is CASTYPGSGETQYF. CDR3 nucleotides: TGTGCCAGCACCTACCCAGGGTCAGGGGAGACCCAGTACTTC.

This chain uses TRBV5-1 with TRBJ2-1, with 14 bases matching TRBD2. Germline V lookup: CDR1 SGHRS, CDR2 YFSETQ. This CDR3 is built from 17 residues. The J segment lost 7 bases and the V segment lost 4 bases, leaving 10 bases of the junction unmatched. This CDR3 is CASSPRLAGGPGNEQFF. Written as DNA, the CDR3 is TGCGCCAGCAGCCCTCGACTAGCGGGAGGGCCCGGGAATGAGCAGTTCTTC.

This clone occurred a few times. The chain links TRBV7-6 to TRBJ2-7, with D possibly matching TRBD1 (6 bases). The CDR3 loop spans 14 amino acids. Germline V lookup: CDR1 SGHVS, CDR2 FNYEAQ. V dropped 5 bases and J dropped 1 base, with 12 bases sitting between them. The CDR3 nucleotides read TGTGCCAGCAGCCTGTCGGGGACATCCTACGAGCAGTACTTC. Protein product: CASSLSGTSYEQYF.

The chain carries TRBV5-1 and TRBJ2-1; D remains ambiguous. Trimming took 0 bases from V and 0 from J, leaving 7 bases between them. Germline assignment: CDR1 SGHRS and CDR2 YFSETQ. The CDR3 runs 15 residues. The CDR3: CASSLGESSYNEQFF. CDR3 nucleotide sequence: TGCGCCAGCAGCTTGGGTGAGAGCTCCTACAATGAGCAGTTCTTC.

This clone was counted only a few times. The chain employs TRBV6-5 and TRBJ2-2, with D uncertain. The V end was cut by 6 bases, the J end by 0 bases, with 8 bases between. The CDR3 loop spans 14 amino acids. Germline V lookup: CDR1 MNHEY, CDR2 SVGAGI. As DNA, the CDR3 is TGTGCCAGCAGGAGGCAGACGAACACCGGGGAGCTGTTTTTT. Its protein is CASRRQTNTGELFF.

J is TRBJ2-5 and V is TRBV4-2, with D tentatively TRBD2 (7 bases). The assigned J gene may be wrong: the sequence end matches TRBJ2-7 better. The V gene's germline CDR1 is LGHNA and CDR2 YNFKEQ. This CDR3 is 19 amino acids long. This CDR3 is CASSQDGRSGGQSSYEQYF. The DNA of the CDR3 is TGTGCCAGCAGCCAAGATGGGAGGTCGGGGGGACAAAGCTCCTACGAGCAGTACTTC.

The count of this clone is one. The chain uses TRBV27 and TRBJ1-2; TRBD1 matches 7 bases. V lost 1 base, J lost 6 bases, and 8 bases stayed unmatched. Germline lookup yields CDR1 MNHEY and CDR2 SMNVEV (reference sequence). The CDR3 has 15 amino acids. The CDR3: CASSLFQGVGNGYTF. The CDR3 nucleotides read TGTGCCAGCAGTTTATTTCAGGGGGTTGGGAATGGCTACACCTTC.

This clone was seen just once. The rearrangement links TRBV27 to TRBJ1-2; 8 nucleotides align to TRBD1. There are 15 residues in the CDR3. The germline V gene encodes CDR1 MNHEY and CDR2 SMNVEV (reference sequence). Trimming at V came to 3 bases and at J to 6 bases, leaving 9 bases not matched to a gene. DNA for the CDR3: TGTGCCAGCAGTTTCAGCCTGGGACAGGAGGATGGCTACACCTTC. Protein product: CASSFSLGQEDGYTF.

The chain employs TRBV11-1 and TRBJ2-5, with 8 nucleotides matching TRBD1. Germline V CDR1 and CDR2: SGHAT, FQDESV (reference sequence). The CDR3 totals 13 residues. Trimming removed 5 bases from V and 4 bases from J; junction bases left unmatched: 3. CDR3 protein: CASSPGTGETQYF. As DNA, the CDR3 is TGTGCCAGCAGCCCGGGGACAGGAGAGACCCAGTACTTC.

This chain connects TRBV6-1 to TRBJ2-1, with no clear D. Trimming removed 7 bases at V and 4 bases at J, with 8 bases between. The length of the CDR3 is 12 residues. Looked up from germline, CDR1 is MNHNS and CDR2 is SASEGT. CDR3 nucleotides: TGTGCCAGCATGCTCAGTTACAATGAGCAGTTCTTC. It specifies CASMLSYNEQFF.

The chain carries TRBV7-6 and TRBJ2-7; 10 nucleotides match TRBD2. Trimming cost V 5 bases and J 4 bases; bases outside gene matches: 11. The CDR3 covers 16 residues. Germline assignment: CDR1 SGHVS and CDR2 FNYEAQ. The CDR3 DNA is TGTGCCAGCAGCGCCGGACTAGCGGACCATCATTACGAGCAGTACTTC. Translating it yields CASSAGLADHHYEQYF.

The chain has TRBV25-1 and TRBJ1-5; 8 bases fit TRBD1. V lost 4 bases and J lost 3; bases outside the gene matches: 8. The CDR3 length is 16 residues. Germline loops: CDR1 MGHDK, CDR2 SYGVNS. The CDR3 DNA reads as TGTGCCAGCAGTGGACCCGGGGACAGGTTCAATCAGCCCCAGCATTTT. This sequence encodes CASSGPGDRFNQPQHF.

The V call is TRBV14, the J call TRBJ1-2; D remains unclear. Germline-derived CDR1 and CDR2 are SGHDN and FVKESK. The ends were cut back, 1 base at V and 8 bases at J, with 11 bases in the middle. This CDR3 spans 13 amino acids. The CDR3 loop reads CASSQAQMSGYTF. The CDR3 DNA follows: TGTGCCAGCAGCCAAGCACAGATGTCAGGCTACACCTTC.

The V and J genes are TRBV4-1 and TRBJ2-1; the match to TRBD2 covers 9 bases. CDR3 length: 15 residues. V was clipped by 4 bases and J by 10 bases; unmatched bases: 11. The V gene's germline CDR1 is MGHRA and CDR2 YSYEKL. CDR3 protein: CASSLRWREGGEQFF. CDR3 sequence (DNA): TGCGCCAGCAGCCTAAGGTGGCGGGAGGGCGGAGAGCAGTTCTTC.

The chain combines TRBV9 with TRBJ2-2; D possibly corresponds to TRBD2 (7 bases). Per the germline V gene, CDR1 is SGDLS and CDR2 is YYNGEE. Between the trimmed V and J ends, which lost 4 bases and 1 base, there was a span of 20 bases. CDR3 size: 18 residues. The CDR3 DNA reads TGTGCCAGCAGCACCCGCGGGGGCGCTAGCGGGAACACCGGGGAGCTGTTTTTT. It specifies CASSTRGGASGNTGELFF.

V is TRBV7-2 and J is TRBJ2-5; D might be TRBD1 (6 bases). Near its end, the DNA agrees better with TRBJ2-7, so the J call may be wrong. The CDR3 consists of 13 residues. The germline gives CDR1 SGHTA, CDR2 FQGNSA. In DNA form, the CDR3 reads TGTGCCAGCAGCTTACAGGGGACCTACGAGCAGTACTTC. It is translated as CASSLQGTYEQYF.

This rearrangement joins TRBV2 to TRBJ1-5; 9 nucleotides match TRBD1. CDR1 and CDR2 from the germline V gene are SNHLY and FYNNEI. Unmatched junction bases numbered 8, after V lost 6 bases and J lost 5 bases. This CDR3 spans 15 amino acids. The CDR3 loop is CASSGTGRVYQPQHF. For the CDR3, the DNA is TGTGCCAGCAGCGGGACAGGGAGGGTATATCAGCCCCAGCATTTT.

This chain joins TRBV7-2 and TRBJ2-1; 11 nucleotides line up with TRBD2. Germline V gene data show CDR1 as SGHTA and CDR2 as FQGNSA. V lost 0 bases, J lost 7 bases, and 8 bases stayed unmatched. This CDR3 comprises 17 residues. The DNA of the CDR3 is TGTGCCAGCAGCTTAGCCGCTAGCGGGGGGTGGGGTAATGAGCAGTTCTTC. Translating it yields CASSLAASGGWGNEQFF. Using reference TRBV7-2 and TRBJ2-1 for the parts outside the CDR3, the full variable domain is GAGVSQSPSNKVTEKGKDVELRCDPISGHTALYWYRQSLGQGLEFLIYFQGNSAPDKSGLPSDRFSAERTGGSVSTLTIQRTQQEDSAVYLCASSLAASGGWGNEQFFGPGTRLTVL.

CDR3 DNA sequence: TGTGCCAGCAGCGTAGGTCGGACTAGCGGATACAATGAGCAGTTCTTC. It yields the protein CASSVGRTSGYNEQFF. The chain combines TRBV9 with TRBJ2-1, with 10 bases that match TRBD2. Germline-derived CDR1 and CDR2 are SGDLS and YYNGEE. The ends lost 0 bases at V and 4 bases at J; junction bases unmatched: 4. CDR3 size: 16 residues.

CDR3 sequence (DNA): TGTGCCAGCAGGGCCACCAGGGGGCGAGGAACTGAAGCTTTCTTT. Its translation is CASRATRGRGTEAFF. V usage is TRBV6-5 and J usage is TRBJ1-1; 8 bases agree with TRBD1. Germline loops: CDR1 MNHEY, CDR2 SVGAGI. The V gene end was trimmed by 6 bases and the J gene end by 5 bases; junction bases not matched to a gene: 11. The CDR3 sequence is 15 residues long.

The V and J genes are TRBV4-1 and TRBJ2-5, with TRBD2 matching over 9 bases. The CDR3 extends over 15 amino acids. Germline CDR1 is MGHRA and CDR2 is YSYEKL. The ends lost 6 bases at V and 5 bases at J; junction bases unmatched: 10. The CDR3 protein is CASRGSGGQGETQYF. The CDR3 DNA reads TGCGCCAGCAGGGGTAGCGGGGGCCAGGGGGAGACCCAGTACTTC.

This clone occurred once. The chain employs TRBV27 and TRBJ2-1, with 13 bases matching TRBD2. The ends lost 7 bases at V and 7 bases at J; junction bases unmatched: 4. The CDR3 is 14 residues long. Germline assignment: CDR1 MNHEY and CDR2 SMNVEV (reference sequence). The DNA of the CDR3 is TGTGCCAGCATCGGGGGACTAGCGGGGAATGAGCAGTTCTTC. The encoded protein is CASIGGLAGNEQFF.

The gene calls are TRBV19 and TRBJ2-3; D not resolved. Germline V gene sequence: CDR1 LNHDA, CDR2 SQIVND (reference sequence). The CDR3 is 14 amino acids. Between the trimmed V and J ends, which lost 1 base and 2 bases, there was a span of 7 bases. The CDR3 bases are TGTGCCAGTAGTATAGGCGGAAACACAGATACGCAGTATTTT. This sequence encodes CASSIGGNTDTQYF.